This TCR beta chain was sequenced during a study of spatial heterogeneity in lung cancer. Overall study: Follow-up PBMC samples were sequenced when available, at a median of around 23 months after resection. The count of detected beta-chain sequences consistently exceeded that of alpha-chain sequences.

The CDR3 spans 15 residues. The germline gives CDR1 MDHEN, CDR2 SYDVKM. The V and J ends lost 3 bases and 6 bases respectively, with 15 bases between them. This clonotype was recorded a few times. Every TCR cDNA molecule carried a tag that served as a unique molecular identifier. MiXCR, run by TCRdb on the 5' RACE reads, gives a single entry per CDR3 protein. The sample lists under 150,000 distinct CDR3 sequences; 12% were seen once. Time point specified: blood at routine non-recurrence follow-up after resection. Unsorted samples of tumor, nontumor lung or frozen PBMC had their whole RNA sequenced. The chain is built from TRBV28 and TRBJ1-5, with D possibly being TRBD1 (6 bases). The sequences come from PBMCs, collected at follow-up. This sequence was found in a male donor with early-stage non-small cell lung cancer. The CDR3 sequence: CASSLIRGGSQPQHF. The CDR3 DNA follows: TGTGCCAGCAGTTTGATTAGAGGGGGATCTCAGCCCCAGCATTTT.